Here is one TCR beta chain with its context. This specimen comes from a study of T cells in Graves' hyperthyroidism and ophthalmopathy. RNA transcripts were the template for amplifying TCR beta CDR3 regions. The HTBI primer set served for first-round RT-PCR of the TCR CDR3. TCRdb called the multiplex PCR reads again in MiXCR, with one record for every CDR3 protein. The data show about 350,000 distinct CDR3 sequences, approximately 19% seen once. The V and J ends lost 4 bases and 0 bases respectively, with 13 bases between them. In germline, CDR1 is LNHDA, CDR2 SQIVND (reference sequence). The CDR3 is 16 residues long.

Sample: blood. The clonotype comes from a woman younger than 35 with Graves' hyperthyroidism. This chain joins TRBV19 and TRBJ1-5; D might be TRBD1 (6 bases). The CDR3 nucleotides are TGTGCCAGTAGTACCAATCTGGGACATAGCAATCAGCCCCAGCATTTT. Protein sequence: CASSTNLGHSNQPQHF. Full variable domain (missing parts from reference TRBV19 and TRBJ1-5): DGGITQSPKYLFRKEGQNVTLSCEQNLNHDAMYWYRQDPGQGLRLIYYSQIVNDFQKGDIAEGYSVSREKKESFPLTVTSAQKNPTAFYLCASSTNLGHSNQPQHFGDGTRLSIL.